This T cell receptor (beta chain) stems from a study of Ad26.COV2.S vaccination and SARS-CoV-2 variants. Looking at the study overall: Participants got Ad26.COV2.S intramuscularly, once or twice 56 days apart.

Study-wide findings and caveats: Vaccinated and placebo-treated recipients had similar non-spike TCR breadth.

In germline, CDR1 is LNHDA, CDR2 SQIVND (reference sequence). V lost 5 bases to trimming and J lost 2 bases; unmatched junction nucleotides: 3. The CDR3 has 14 amino acids. The treatment denotes: 15 to 20 received Ad26.COV2.S at low or high dose, single or two shots; about 5 received placebo; per-sample allocation not given. The samples date from day 63 after the first vaccine or placebo injection. Comments on this clone: The antigen is not known.

Sequenced by immunoSEQ multiplex PCR; TCRdb stores in-frame clones only, minus some. The sample has around 370,000 clones; 70% to 90% are singletons. This clonotype originated in a person between 18 and 65 years old who received the Ad26.COV2.S COVID-19 vaccine or a placebo. This sequence joins TRBV19 and TRBJ2-7, with TRBD2 matching 10 bases. The sample was peripheral blood, taken in a trial of Ad26.COV2.S vaccine versus placebo. The CDR3 loop is CASSSAGGPYEQYF. The CDR3 DNA reads as TGTGCCAGTAGTTCAGCGGGAGGGCCCTACGAGCAGTACTTC.